This passage covers 27 T cell receptor beta chains from one sample sequenced in a study of CD8 T cells in ankylosing spondylitis. Overall study results and limits: It appeared that ankylosing spondylitis blood was characterized by a TCR beta motif of fewer than 10 highly homologous variants.

These receptors' targets are unknown. TCRdb reprocessed the 5' RACE reads via MiXCR and lists one record per CDR3 protein. Of hundreds of thousands of distinct CDR3 sequences in the sample, roughly a quarter were seen once. The sequenced sample consisted of blood, either unsorted or a sorted T cell fraction (not recorded which). The receptors here all came from a male donor with ankylosing spondylitis.

CDR3 in DNA: TGTGCCAGCAGAGATGTGGTGGACGAAAAACTGTTTTTT. Encoded protein: CASRDVVDEKLFF. The chain joins TRBV5-8 to TRBJ1-4; D is unclear. Trimming took 5 bases from V and 8 from J, leaving 13 bases between them. CDR1 is SGHTS and CDR2 is YDEGEE in the germline V gene. The CDR3 is 13 residues long.

CDR3 sequence reads: CSAKGSPGPDTQYF. The CDR3 DNA reads as TGCAGTGCTAAGGGATCCCCCGGACCAGATACGCAGTATTTT. The gene calls are TRBV20-1 and TRBJ2-3; no definite D call. Trimming pared 4 bases from V and 4 bases from J, leaving 15 bases between. The CDR3 is 14 amino acids. Germline V gene lookup returns CDR1 DFQATT and CDR2 SNEGSKA (reference sequence).

This clonotype has more than one count but fewer than ten. The V call is TRBV12-3 or TRBV12-4, the J call TRBJ1-5; D is unclear. The CDR3 is made up of 13 amino acids. Trimming removed 7 bases from V and 6 bases from J, with 13 bases in between. This CDR3 reads CASKGEGGQPQHF. The CDR3 DNA reads as TGTGCCAGCAAGGGTGAGGGCGGTCAGCCCCAGCATTTT.

This clonotype was seen a few times. The chain links TRBV12-3 or TRBV12-4 to TRBJ2-7, with 13 bases aligning to TRBD2. This CDR3 spans 16 amino acids. The V segment lost 6 bases and the J segment 5 bases; nucleotides outside the gene matches: 10. The CDR3 nucleotides read TGTGCCAGCAGCATCGGACTAGCGGGAGTCGGAGACGAGCAGTACTTC. Residues: CASSIGLAGVGDEQYF.

The chain combines TRBV15 with TRBJ2-2; either TRBD1 or TRBD2 may supply D (6 bases each). The CDR3 runs 17 residues. Looked up from germline, CDR1 is LNHNV and CDR2 is YYDKDF (reference sequence). Trimming removed 8 bases from V and 0 bases from J, with 19 bases in between. The CDR3 DNA reads TGTGCCACCCAGGGGAGGACAGCTTATTCGAACACCGGGGAGCTGTTTTTT. Translation gives CATQGRTAYSNTGELFF.

The chain links TRBV12-3 or TRBV12-4 to TRBJ1-1, with D unclear. The length of the CDR3 is 11 residues. With 6 bases removed from V and 5 bases from J, the gap between germline ends came to 7 bases. The CDR3 bases are TGTGCCAGCAGGCCCGCGACTGAAGCTTTCTTT. Protein: CASRPATEAFF.

This clonotype was detected only a few times. The chain employs TRBV20-1 and TRBJ2-7; D is uncertain. The CDR3 is 14 amino acids. Trimming removed 1 base from V and 1 base from J, with 11 bases in between. Looked up from germline, CDR1 is DFQATT and CDR2 is SNEGSKA (reference sequence). For the CDR3, the DNA is TGCAGTGCTAGAGCCCTAGGGCAGTCCTACGAGCAGTACTTC. Protein product: CSARALGQSYEQYF.

This chain links TRBV14 with TRBJ2-1, with no clear D. There are 14 residues in the CDR3. Germline CDR1 SGHDN, CDR2 FVKESK. V was shortened by 0 bases and J by 9 bases, with 12 bases between the two germline ends. In DNA form, the CDR3 reads TGTGCCAGCAGCCAAGATAGCTTAAGTAGTGAGCAGTTCTTC. Translated: CASSQDSLSSEQFF. The full variable domain, completed using reference TRBV14 and TRBJ2-1, is EAGVTQFPSHSVIEKGQTVTLRCDPISGHDNLYWYRRVMGKEIKFLLHFVKESKQDESGMPNNRFLAERTGGTYSTLKVQPAELEDSGVYFCASSQDSLSSEQFFGPGTRLTVL.

The chain uses TRBV7-8 and TRBJ2-1; unclear D gene. The V end lost 3 bases, the J end lost 3 bases, and 12 bases lay between the germline ends. The length of the CDR3 is 15 residues. The germline CDR1 and CDR2 sequences are SGHVS and FQNEAQ. CDR3 sequence reads: CASSFPVLLYNEQFF. In nucleotides, the CDR3 is TGTGCCAGCAGCTTCCCCGTTCTACTCTACAATGAGCAGTTCTTC.

The chain links TRBV28 to TRBJ2-7; 11 bases are shared with TRBD2. CDR3 length equals 15 residues. Germline V CDR1 and CDR2: MDHEN, SYDVKM. The V gene end was trimmed by 7 bases and the J gene end by 3 bases; junction bases not matched to a gene: 8. The CDR3 DNA sequence: TGTGCCAGCAAGATCGGGACTAGCGGACGCTACGAGCAGTACTTC. This codes for CASKIGTSGRYEQYF.

The chain combines TRBV29-1 with TRBJ2-5; D is ambiguous. The ends were cut back, 6 bases at V and 5 bases at J, with 10 bases in the middle. The V gene's germline CDR1 is SQVTM and CDR2 ANQGSEA. There are 11 residues in the CDR3. CDR3: CSVGVKETQYF. DNA of the CDR3: TGCAGCGTGGGCGTAAAGGAGACCCAGTACTTC.

The V and J genes are TRBV12-3 or TRBV12-4 and TRBJ1-1; D might be TRBD1 (5 bases). The V gene lost 6 bases and the J gene lost 1 base, with 15 bases spanning the gap. This CDR3 spans 15 amino acids. CDR3 sequence (DNA): TGTGCCAGCAGCCCTGATCATGGGGGGAACACTGAAGCTTTCTTT. Translation: CASSPDHGGNTEAFF.

This chain links TRBV29-1 with TRBJ2-1; perhaps TRBD1 as D (6 bases). Per germline, CDR1 SQVTM and CDR2 ANQGSEA. The CDR3 loop spans 11 amino acids. V lost 6 bases and J 9 bases, leaving 12 bases between the germline ends. The CDR3 sequence is CSVGAGSEQFF. The CDR3 region has the DNA TGCAGCGTGGGGGCCGGGTCTGAGCAGTTCTTC.

This clonotype was observed a few times. This chain uses TRBV12-3 or TRBV12-4 with TRBJ2-5; D gene unclear. Trimming left V 5 bases short and J 2 bases short, with 12 bases between. This CDR3 has 14 residues. The CDR3, as DNA: TGTGCCAGCAGTCCTACGACCGGGCAAGAGACCCAGTACTTC. As protein: CASSPTTGQETQYF.

CDR3 amino acids: CAISVDLDTGELFF. The CDR3 DNA follows: TGTGCCATCAGTGTTGACCTAGACACCGGGGAGCTGTTTTTT. This chain connects TRBV10-3 to TRBJ2-2; no firm D call. V was pared by 4 bases and J by 3 bases, with 9 bases between. This CDR3 is built from 14 residues. From germline, CDR1 is ENHRY and CDR2 SYGVKD.

This chain joins TRBV9 and TRBJ2-1; tentative D call: TRBD2 (5 bases). CDR1 is SGDLS and CDR2 is YYNGEE in the germline V gene. This CDR3 has 13 amino acids. Trimming pared 0 bases from V and 9 bases from J, leaving 10 bases between. The CDR3 DNA reads as TGTGCCAGCAGCGTAGGGGTCGAGGGTGAGCAGTTCTTC. Translation gives CASSVGVEGEQFF.

This clonotype was picked up a small number of times. The genes are TRBV3-1 and TRBJ1-2; D not resolved. This CDR3 has 15 residues. The germline CDR1 and CDR2 sequences are LGHDT and YNNKEL (reference sequence). V shed 0 bases and J shed 0 bases, with 8 bases lying between them. The CDR3 DNA sequence: TGTGCCAGCAGCCAAGACGGTCGAGCTAACTATGGCTACACCTTC. Translating it yields CASSQDGRANYGYTF.

V gene TRBV28 combines with J gene TRBJ2-7, with D perhaps TRBD1 (6 bases). Looked up from germline, CDR1 is MDHEN and CDR2 is SYDVKM. The CDR3 spans 13 residues. Deletions cut 6 bases from V and 5 bases from J, with 14 bases between. Here the CDR3 DNA reads TGTGCCAGCAGCGACAGGTCTGAGAACGAGCAGTACTTC. It is translated as CASSDRSENEQYF.

The chain joins TRBV30 to TRBJ1-2; 9 nucleotides match TRBD1. Losses at the gene ends were 2 bases for V and 4 bases for J; bases not matched to a gene: 2. The CDR3 contains 13 residues. Germline CDR1 and CDR2: GTSNPN and SVGIG (reference sequence). The CDR3: CAWSQDRGYGYTF. The CDR3 bases are TGTGCCTGGAGTCAGGACAGGGGCTATGGCTACACCTTC.

This clonotype has only a few counts. V usage is TRBV19 and J usage is TRBJ2-1, with TRBD2 identical over 12 bases. V was clipped by 4 bases and J by 0 bases; unmatched bases: 13. CDR1 is LNHDA, CDR2 SQIVND, per germline (reference sequence). The CDR3 contains 20 residues. The CDR3 DNA is TGTGCCAGTAGTACCCGGGGGCTAGCGGGGGGGTTAAGCTCCTACAATGAGCAGTTCTTC. Translated, it gives CASSTRGLAGGLSSYNEQFF.

This clonotype has a handful of counts. The genes are TRBV7-2 and TRBJ1-4; D is uncertain. CDR3 length equals 14 residues. Germline values: CDR1 SGHTA, CDR2 FQGNSA. V dropped 0 bases and J dropped 8 bases, with 10 bases sitting between them. CDR3 coding DNA: TGTGCCAGCAGCTTAGCCCCGAGTGGCGAAAAACTGTTTTTT. Translating gives CASSLAPSGEKLFF.

This sequence joins TRBV5-5 and TRBJ2-1, with 11 bases aligning to TRBD1. The CDR3 has 15 amino acids. Germline assignment: CDR1 SGHKS and CDR2 YYEKEE (reference sequence). J lost 8 bases, V lost 4 bases, and 8 bases had no gene match. In nucleotides, the CDR3 is TGTGCCAGCAGCCCGGTGGGACAGGGGGTCGATGAGCAGTTCTTC. This sequence encodes CASSPVGQGVDEQFF. Full variable domain (missing parts from reference TRBV5-5 and TRBJ2-1): DAGVTQSPTHLIKTRGQQVTLRCSPISGHKSVSWYQQVLGQGPQFIFQYYEKEERGRGNFPDRFSARQFPNYSSELNVNALLLGDSALYLCASSPVGQGVDEQFFGPGTRLTVL.

The V call is TRBV25-1, the J call TRBJ1-1; unclear D gene. V lost 2 bases to trimming and J lost 4 bases, with 11 bases between them. CDR1 is MGHDK, CDR2 SYGVNS, per germline. CDR3 length: 14 residues. CDR3 amino acids: CASSEQEGSTEAFF. The CDR3 nucleotides are TGTGCCAGCAGTGAACAGGAAGGAAGCACTGAAGCTTTCTTT.

The rearrangement links TRBV19 to TRBJ1-1, with 12 bases matching TRBD1. From germline, CDR1 is LNHDA and CDR2 SQIVND (reference sequence). J lost 5 bases, V lost 5 bases, and 9 bases had no gene match. The CDR3 contains 16 residues. The CDR3, as DNA: TGTGCCAGTAGTGACTGGGACAGGGGGCGAGGTACTGAAGCTTTCTTT. Translation gives CASSDWDRGRGTEAFF.

The rearrangement uses TRBV5-1 and TRBJ2-1; 8 positions agree with TRBD2. The CDR3 contains 14 residues. The ends lost 4 bases at V and 6 bases at J; junction bases unmatched: 6. Germline CDR1 SGHRS, CDR2 YFSETQ. The DNA for the CDR3 is TGCGCCAGCAGCACCGGACTAGCTTCCAATGAGCAGTTCTTC. This encodes CASSTGLASNEQFF.

This clonotype has a handful of counts. The genes are TRBV29-1 and TRBJ2-7; D could derive from TRBD1 or TRBD2 (5 bases each). CDR1 and CDR2 from the germline V gene are SQVTM and ANQGSEA. There are 11 residues in the CDR3. V dropped 4 bases and J dropped 8 bases, with 12 bases sitting between them. The CDR3 is CSVVVGDQQYF. In DNA form, the CDR3 reads TGCAGCGTTGTCGTAGGGGACCAGCAGTACTTC.

This rearrangement joins TRBV5-5 to TRBJ2-1, with 12 bases lining up with TRBD2. Germline V CDR1 and CDR2: SGHKS, YYEKEE (reference sequence). V trimming: 4 bases; J trimming: 4 bases; junction bases outside the gene matches: 6. This CDR3 contains 16 residues. The DNA of the CDR3 is TGTGCCAGCAGCCCCCGACTAGCGGGGGATTACAATGAGCAGTTCTTC. This gives the protein CASSPRLAGDYNEQFF.